This TCR beta chain is drawn from a study of control samples from healthy donors and cancer patients. Sequencing was performed with immunoSEQ multiplex PCR; in TCRdb, only in-frame clones are kept and a portion is missing. The data hold approximately 150,000 clones, with roughly 90% observed a single time. Germline V CDR1 and CDR2: LGHNA, YSLEER. V lost 3 bases to trimming and J lost 2 bases, with 14 bases between them. The CDR3 consists of 15 residues. The material sequenced was blood. This TCR derives from a woman in her thirties in good health. V and J are TRBV4-3 and TRBJ2-7; D unresolved. The CDR3 DNA reads TGCGCCAGCAGCCACCGAGTGGAAGCGCCCTACGAGCAGTACTTC. This translates into CASSHRVEAPYEQYF.